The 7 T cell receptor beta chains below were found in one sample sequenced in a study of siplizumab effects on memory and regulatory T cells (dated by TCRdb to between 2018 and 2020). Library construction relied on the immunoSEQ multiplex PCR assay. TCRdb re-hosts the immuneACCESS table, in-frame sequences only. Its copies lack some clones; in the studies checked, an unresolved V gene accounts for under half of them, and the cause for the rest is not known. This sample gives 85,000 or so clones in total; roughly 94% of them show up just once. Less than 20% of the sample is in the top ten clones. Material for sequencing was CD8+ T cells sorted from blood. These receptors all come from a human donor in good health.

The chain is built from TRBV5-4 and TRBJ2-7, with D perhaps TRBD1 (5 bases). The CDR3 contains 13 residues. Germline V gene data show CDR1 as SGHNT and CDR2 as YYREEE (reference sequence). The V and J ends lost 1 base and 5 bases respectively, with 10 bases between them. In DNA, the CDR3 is TGTGCCAGCAGCTTGTCGGGCAGGGACGAGCAGTACTTC. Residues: CASSLSGRDEQYF.

The CDR3 is CASSASGGSGDTQYF. CDR3 nucleotide sequence: TGTGCCAGTAGTGCCTCCGGGGGCAGCGGAGATACGCAGTATTTT. The chain recombines TRBV19 with TRBJ2-3, with D possibly called TRBD1 or TRBD2 (6 bases each). Germline assignment: CDR1 LNHDA and CDR2 SQIVND (reference sequence). The CDR3 is 15 amino acids. Trimming took 5 bases from V and 5 from J, leaving 17 bases between them.

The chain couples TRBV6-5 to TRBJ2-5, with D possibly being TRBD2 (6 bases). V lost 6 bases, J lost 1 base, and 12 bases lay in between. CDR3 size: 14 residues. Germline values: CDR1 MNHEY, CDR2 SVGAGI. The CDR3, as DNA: TGTGCCAGCAGCTACGGAGCGGGCCAAGAGACCCAGTACTTC. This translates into CASSYGAGQETQYF.

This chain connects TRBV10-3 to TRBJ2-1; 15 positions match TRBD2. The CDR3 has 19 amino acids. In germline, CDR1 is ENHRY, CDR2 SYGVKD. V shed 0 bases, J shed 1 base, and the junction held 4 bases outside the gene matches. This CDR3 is CAISESGTSGRPSYNEQFF. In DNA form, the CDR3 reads TGTGCCATCAGTGAGTCCGGGACTAGCGGGAGGCCATCCTACAATGAGCAGTTCTTC.

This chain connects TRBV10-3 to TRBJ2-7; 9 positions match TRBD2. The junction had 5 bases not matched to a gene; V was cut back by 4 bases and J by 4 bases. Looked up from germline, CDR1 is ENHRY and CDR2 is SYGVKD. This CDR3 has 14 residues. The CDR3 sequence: CAISVQRGDYEQYF. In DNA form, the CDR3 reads TGTGCCATCAGTGTCCAGCGGGGGGATTACGAGCAGTACTTC.

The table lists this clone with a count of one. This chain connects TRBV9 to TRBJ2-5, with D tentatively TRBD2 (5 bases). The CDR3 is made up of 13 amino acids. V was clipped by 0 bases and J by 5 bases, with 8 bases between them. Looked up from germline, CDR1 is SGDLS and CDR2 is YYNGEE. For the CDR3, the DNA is TGTGCCAGCAGCGTAGATTGGAGGGAGACCCAGTACTTC. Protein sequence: CASSVDWRETQYF.

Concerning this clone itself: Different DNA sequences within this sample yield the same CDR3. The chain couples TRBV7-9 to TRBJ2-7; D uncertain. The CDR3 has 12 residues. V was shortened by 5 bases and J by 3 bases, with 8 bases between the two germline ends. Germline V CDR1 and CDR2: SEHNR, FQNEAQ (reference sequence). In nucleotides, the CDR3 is TGTGCCAGCAGCCTCATCAGCTACGAGCAGTACTTC. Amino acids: CASSLISYEQYF.